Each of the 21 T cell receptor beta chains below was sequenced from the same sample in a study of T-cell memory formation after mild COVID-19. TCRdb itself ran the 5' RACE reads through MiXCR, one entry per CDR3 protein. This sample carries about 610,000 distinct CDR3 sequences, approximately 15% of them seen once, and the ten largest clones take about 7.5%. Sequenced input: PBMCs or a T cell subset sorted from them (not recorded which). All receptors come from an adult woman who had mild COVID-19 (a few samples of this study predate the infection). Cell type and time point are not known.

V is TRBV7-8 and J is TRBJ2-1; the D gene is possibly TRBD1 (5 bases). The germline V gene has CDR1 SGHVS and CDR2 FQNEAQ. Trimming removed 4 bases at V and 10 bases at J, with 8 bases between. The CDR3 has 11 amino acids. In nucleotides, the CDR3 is TGTGCCAGCAGCTGGGGCGTCGAGCAGTTCTTC. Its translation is CASSWGVEQFF.

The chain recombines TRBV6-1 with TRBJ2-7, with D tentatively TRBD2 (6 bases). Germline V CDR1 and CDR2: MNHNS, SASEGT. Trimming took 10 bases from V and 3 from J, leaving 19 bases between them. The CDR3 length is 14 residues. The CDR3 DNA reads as TGTGCCACAGAGGACGGACTAAGTTACTACGAGCAGTACTTC. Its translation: CATEDGLSYYEQYF.

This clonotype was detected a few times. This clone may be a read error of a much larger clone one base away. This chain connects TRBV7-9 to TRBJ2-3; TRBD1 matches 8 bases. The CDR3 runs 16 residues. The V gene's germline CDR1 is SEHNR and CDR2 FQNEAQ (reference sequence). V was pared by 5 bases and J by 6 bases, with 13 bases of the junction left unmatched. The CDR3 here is CASSVSGQGGPDTQYF. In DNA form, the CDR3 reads TGTGCCAGCAGCGTAAGCGGACAGGGAGGCCCGGATACGCAGTATTTT.

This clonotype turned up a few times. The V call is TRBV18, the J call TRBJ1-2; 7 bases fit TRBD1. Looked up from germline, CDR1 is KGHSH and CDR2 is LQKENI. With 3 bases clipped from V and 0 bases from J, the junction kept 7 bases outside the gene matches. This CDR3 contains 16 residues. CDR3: CASSPSGQGANYGYTF. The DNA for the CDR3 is TGTGCCAGCTCACCGTCGGGGCAGGGGGCTAACTATGGCTACACCTTC.

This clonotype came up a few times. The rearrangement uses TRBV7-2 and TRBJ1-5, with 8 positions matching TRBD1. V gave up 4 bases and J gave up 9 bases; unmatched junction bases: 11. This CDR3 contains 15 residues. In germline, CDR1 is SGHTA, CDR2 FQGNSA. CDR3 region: CASSSDRAVAGPQHF. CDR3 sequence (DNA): TGTGCCAGCAGCTCGGACAGGGCGGTGGCCGGGCCCCAGCATTTT.

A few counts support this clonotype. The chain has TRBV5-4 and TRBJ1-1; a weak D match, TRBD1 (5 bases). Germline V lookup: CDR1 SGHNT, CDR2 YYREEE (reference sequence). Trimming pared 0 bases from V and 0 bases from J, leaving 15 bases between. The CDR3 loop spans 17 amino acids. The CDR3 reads CASSLEPNRGLNTEAFF. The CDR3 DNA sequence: TGTGCCAGCAGCTTGGAACCGAATAGGGGACTGAACACTGAAGCTTTCTTT.

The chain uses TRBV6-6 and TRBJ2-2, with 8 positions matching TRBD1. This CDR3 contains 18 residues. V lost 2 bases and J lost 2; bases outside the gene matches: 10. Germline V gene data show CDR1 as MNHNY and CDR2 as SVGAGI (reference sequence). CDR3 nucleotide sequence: TGTGCCAGCAGTTACCCCCCCCGGACAGGGATTAACACCGGGGAGCTGTTTTTT. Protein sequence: CASSYPPRTGINTGELFF.

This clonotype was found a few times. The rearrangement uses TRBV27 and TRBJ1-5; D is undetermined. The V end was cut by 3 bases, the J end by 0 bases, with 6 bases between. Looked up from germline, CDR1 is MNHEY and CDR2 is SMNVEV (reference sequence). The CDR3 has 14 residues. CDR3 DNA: TGTGCCAGCAGTTTGTACCATAGCAATCAGCCCCAGCATTTT. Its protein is CASSLYHSNQPQHF.

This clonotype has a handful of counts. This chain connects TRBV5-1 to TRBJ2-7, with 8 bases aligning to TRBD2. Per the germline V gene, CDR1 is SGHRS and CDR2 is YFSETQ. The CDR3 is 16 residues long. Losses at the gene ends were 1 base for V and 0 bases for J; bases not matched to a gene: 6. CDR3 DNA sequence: TGCGCCAGCAGCTTGCCAAGCGGGGGACTCTCCTACGAGCAGTACTTC. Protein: CASSLPSGGLSYEQYF.

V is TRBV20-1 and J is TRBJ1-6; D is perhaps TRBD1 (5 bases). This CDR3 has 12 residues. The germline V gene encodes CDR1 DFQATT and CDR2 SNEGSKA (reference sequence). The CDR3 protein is CRLGGSGSPLHF. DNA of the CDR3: TGCAGACTGGGGGGGTCAGGTTCACCCCTCCACTTT.

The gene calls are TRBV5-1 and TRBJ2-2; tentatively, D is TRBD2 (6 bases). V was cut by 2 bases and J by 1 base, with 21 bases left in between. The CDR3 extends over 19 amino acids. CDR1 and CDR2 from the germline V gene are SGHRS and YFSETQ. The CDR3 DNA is TGCGCCAGCAGCTTAATGGTCTTGGCGGCGCGGGGGAACACCGGGGAGCTGTTTTTT. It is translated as CASSLMVLAARGNTGELFF.

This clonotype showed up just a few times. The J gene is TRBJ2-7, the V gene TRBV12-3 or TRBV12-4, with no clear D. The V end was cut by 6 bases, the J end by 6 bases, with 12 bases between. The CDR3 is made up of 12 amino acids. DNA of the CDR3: TGTGCCAGCAGCCCGTTTATGGCCGAGCAGTACTTC. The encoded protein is CASSPFMAEQYF.

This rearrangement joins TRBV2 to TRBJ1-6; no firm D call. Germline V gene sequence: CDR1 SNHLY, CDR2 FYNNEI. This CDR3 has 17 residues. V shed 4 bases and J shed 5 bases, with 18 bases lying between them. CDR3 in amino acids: CASSVWGLGKDNSPLHF. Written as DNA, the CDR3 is TGTGCCAGCAGTGTCTGGGGTCTGGGAAAGGATAATTCACCCCTCCACTTT.

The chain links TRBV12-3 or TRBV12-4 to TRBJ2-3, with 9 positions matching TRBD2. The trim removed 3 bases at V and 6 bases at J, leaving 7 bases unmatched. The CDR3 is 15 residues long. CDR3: CASSLGGGVSDTQYF. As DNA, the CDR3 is TGTGCCAGCAGTTTGGGCGGGGGGGTTTCGGATACGCAGTATTTT.

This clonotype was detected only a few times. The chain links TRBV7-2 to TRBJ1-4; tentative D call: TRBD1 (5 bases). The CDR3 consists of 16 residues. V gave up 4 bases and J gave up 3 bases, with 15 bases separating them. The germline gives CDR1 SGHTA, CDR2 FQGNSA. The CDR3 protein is CASSSPGAVPNEKLFF. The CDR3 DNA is TGTGCCAGCAGCTCCCCCGGGGCGGTCCCTAATGAAAAACTGTTTTTT.

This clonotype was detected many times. CDR3 in DNA: TGTGCCAGCAGCTTGGGAAGTTCCTATAATTCACCCCTCCACTTT. This codes for CASSLGSSYNSPLHF. This chain links TRBV12-3 or TRBV12-4 with TRBJ1-6, with D unresolved. Trimming took off 6 bases at V and 1 base at J, with 10 bases between the two ends. The CDR3 extends over 15 amino acids.

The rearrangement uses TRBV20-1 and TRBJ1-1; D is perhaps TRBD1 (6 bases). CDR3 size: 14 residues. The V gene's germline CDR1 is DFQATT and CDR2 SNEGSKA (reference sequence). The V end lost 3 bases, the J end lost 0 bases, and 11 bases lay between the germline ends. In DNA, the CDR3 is TGCAGTGCTAGTCGAGGACAGATGAACACTGAAGCTTTCTTT. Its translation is CSASRGQMNTEAFF.

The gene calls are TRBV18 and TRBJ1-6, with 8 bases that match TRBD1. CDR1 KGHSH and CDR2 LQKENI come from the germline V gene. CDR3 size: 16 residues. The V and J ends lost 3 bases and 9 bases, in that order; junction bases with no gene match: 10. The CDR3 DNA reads TGTGCCAGCTCACCGCGACAGGGGTTAGAGGTTTCACCCCTCCACTTT. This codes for CASSPRQGLEVSPLHF.

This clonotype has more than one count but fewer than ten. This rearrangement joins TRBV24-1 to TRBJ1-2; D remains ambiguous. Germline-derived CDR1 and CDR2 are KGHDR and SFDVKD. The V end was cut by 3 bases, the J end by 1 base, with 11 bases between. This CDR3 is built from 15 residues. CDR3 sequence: CATSDRTTYNYGYTF. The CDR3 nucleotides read TGTGCCACCAGTGATCGGACTACGTATAACTATGGCTACACCTTC.

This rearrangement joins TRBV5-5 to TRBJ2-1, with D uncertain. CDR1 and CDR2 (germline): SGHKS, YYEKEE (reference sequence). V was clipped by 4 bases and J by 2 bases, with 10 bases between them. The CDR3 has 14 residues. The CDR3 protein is CASSHPGPYNEQFF. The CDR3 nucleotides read TGTGCCAGCAGCCATCCTGGGCCCTACAATGAGCAGTTCTTC.

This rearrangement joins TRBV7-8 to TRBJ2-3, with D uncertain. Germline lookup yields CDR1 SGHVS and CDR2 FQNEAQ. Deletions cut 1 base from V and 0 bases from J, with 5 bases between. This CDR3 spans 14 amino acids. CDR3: CASSLVYSTDTQYF. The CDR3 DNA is TGTGCCAGCAGCTTAGTATACAGCACAGATACGCAGTATTTT.